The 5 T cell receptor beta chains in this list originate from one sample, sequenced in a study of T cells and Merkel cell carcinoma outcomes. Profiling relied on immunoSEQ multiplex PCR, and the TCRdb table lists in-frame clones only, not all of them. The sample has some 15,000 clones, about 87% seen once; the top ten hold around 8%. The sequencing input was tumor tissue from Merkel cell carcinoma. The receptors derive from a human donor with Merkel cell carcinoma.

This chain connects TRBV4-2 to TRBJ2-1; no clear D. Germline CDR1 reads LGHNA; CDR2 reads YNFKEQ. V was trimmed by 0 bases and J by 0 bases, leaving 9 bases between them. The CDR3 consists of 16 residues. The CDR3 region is CASSQEPGSSYNEQFF. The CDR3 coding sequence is TGTGCCAGCAGCCAAGAACCTGGAAGCTCCTACAATGAGCAGTTCTTC.

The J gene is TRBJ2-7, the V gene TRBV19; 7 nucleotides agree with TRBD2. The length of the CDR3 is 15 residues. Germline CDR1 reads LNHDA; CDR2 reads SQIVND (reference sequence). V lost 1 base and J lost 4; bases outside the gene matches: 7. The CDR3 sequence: CASSIGAGVRYEQYF. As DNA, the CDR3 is TGTGCCAGTAGTATAGGGGCGGGAGTGAGGTACGAGCAGTACTTC.

The DNA for the CDR3 is TGTGCCAGCAGCTTAGTGGGTGAGACAGATACGCAGTATTTT. Translating it yields CASSLVGETDTQYF. The chain joins TRBV7-9 to TRBJ2-3; D ambiguous. The V gene lost 1 base and the J gene lost 3 bases, with 8 bases spanning the gap. This CDR3 is built from 14 residues. Germline-derived CDR1 and CDR2 are SEHNR and FQNEAQ (reference sequence). Looking up the rest from reference TRBV7-9 and TRBJ2-3 gives the full variable domain: DTGVSQNPRHKITKRGQNVTFRCDPISEHNRLYWYRQTLGQGPEFLTYFQNEAQLEKSRLLSDRFSAERPKGSFSTLEIQRTEQGDSAMYLCASSLVGETDTQYFGPGTRLTVL.

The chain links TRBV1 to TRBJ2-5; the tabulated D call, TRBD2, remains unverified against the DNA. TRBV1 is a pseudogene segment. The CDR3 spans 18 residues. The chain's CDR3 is CTSSPVAGGDGWAETQYF. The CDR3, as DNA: TGCACCAGCAGCCCAGTCGCGGGGGGCGACGGTTGGGCAGAGACCCAGTACTTC.

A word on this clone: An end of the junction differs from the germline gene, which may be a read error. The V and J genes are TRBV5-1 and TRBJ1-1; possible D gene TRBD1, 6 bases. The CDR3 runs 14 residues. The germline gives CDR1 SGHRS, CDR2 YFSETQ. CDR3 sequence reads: CASSLDSMNTEAFF. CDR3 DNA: TGCGCCAGCAGTTTGGACAGTATGAACACTGAAGCTTTCTTT.